This passage covers 17 T cell receptor beta chains from one sample sequenced in a study of blood T cell repertoires in COVID-19. Method: immunoSEQ multiplex PCR; TCRdb's copy keeps in-frame clones and lacks some. Of approximately 440,000 clones in the sample, around 90% are singletons; the top ten hold more than 0.55%. Sequencing was performed on PBMCs or T cells enriched from blood (not recorded which). These receptors all stem from a man aged 18 to 29 who had recovered from COVID-19.

The chain recombines TRBV7-9 with TRBJ1-1, with D unclear. The CDR3 covers 13 residues. Trimming pared 5 bases from V and 4 bases from J, leaving 11 bases between. The germline gives CDR1 SEHNR, CDR2 FQNEAQ (reference sequence). The CDR3 sequence is CASSLGSGTEAFF. CDR3 DNA sequence: TGTGCCAGCAGCCTCGGGTCGGGCACTGAAGCTTTCTTT.

This clone was seen once. The chain employs TRBV28 and TRBJ2-5; 10 positions match TRBD1. The germline V gene encodes CDR1 MDHEN and CDR2 SYDVKM. V lost 3 bases, J lost 1 base, and 14 bases stayed unmatched. The CDR3 totals 19 residues. The DNA of the CDR3 is TGTGCCAGCAGTTTCTCCCGCGGGGACAGGGGCCTGGTCCAAGAGACCCAGTACTTC. Translated: CASSFSRGDRGLVQETQYF.

This clone was picked up many times. V is TRBV5-1 and J is TRBJ2-7; 8 bases are a match to TRBD2. CDR3 length: 16 residues. The ends lost 3 bases at V and 0 bases at J; junction bases unmatched: 8. Germline-derived CDR1 and CDR2 are SGHRS and YFSETQ. CDR3 sequence reads: CASSSGYSGNSYEQYF. The CDR3 coding sequence is TGCGCCAGCAGCTCCGGTTATAGCGGGAACTCCTACGAGCAGTACTTC.

This clone is a singleton in its sample. The chain uses TRBV9 and TRBJ2-7, with D maybe TRBD1 (6 bases). The CDR3 extends over 13 amino acids. Trimming cost V 4 bases and J 2 bases, with 10 bases left between them. Germline loops: CDR1 SGDLS, CDR2 YYNGEE. The CDR3 nucleotides read TGTGCCAGCAGCCCCGGACAGACCTACGAGCAGTACTTC. Its protein product is CASSPGQTYEQYF.

Turning to this clone: The sample has other DNA sequences that encode this CDR3 too. The chain links TRBV28 to TRBJ1-2; D unclear. CDR3 size: 13 residues. Germline V gene data show CDR1 as MDHEN and CDR2 as SYDVKM. V gave up 10 bases and J gave up 1 base, with 13 bases separating them. Written as DNA, the CDR3 is TGTGCCACCCGAACAGACCTTAACTATGGCTACACCTTC. Protein product: CATRTDLNYGYTF.

V usage is TRBV27 and J usage is TRBJ1-1, with TRBD1 matching 9 bases. The CDR3 loop spans 15 amino acids. V lost 7 bases to trimming and J lost 5 bases; unmatched junction nucleotides: 11. The germline V gene has CDR1 MNHEY and CDR2 SMNVEV (reference sequence). The CDR3 reads CASNSDRGRSTEAFF. CDR3 in DNA: TGTGCCAGCAATAGCGACAGGGGGAGGAGTACTGAAGCTTTCTTT.

The chain couples TRBV13 to TRBJ2-5, with 9 bases fitting TRBD1. Germline CDR1 and CDR2: PRHDT and FYEKMQ (reference sequence). V was clipped by 0 bases and J by 1 base; unmatched bases: 0. The CDR3 is made up of 15 amino acids. CDR3 DNA: TGTGCCAGCAGCTTAGGGACAGGGGGCCAAGAGACCCAGTACTTC. This translates into CASSLGTGGQETQYF. Using reference TRBV13 and TRBJ2-5 for the parts outside the CDR3, the full variable domain is AAGVIQSPRHLIKEKRETATLKCYPIPRHDTVYWYQQGPGQDPQFLISFYEKMQSDKGSIPDRFSAQQFSDYHSELNMSSLELGDSALYFCASSLGTGGQETQYFGPGTRLLVL.

The chain couples TRBV7-2 to TRBJ1-6; D gene uncertain. V was cut by 0 bases and J by 6 bases, with 9 bases left in between. CDR1 is SGHTA and CDR2 is FQGNSA in the germline V gene. The CDR3 consists of 15 residues. The CDR3 spells CASSLAAVTNSPLHF. The CDR3 coding sequence is TGTGCCAGCAGCTTAGCGGCGGTAACTAATTCACCCCTCCACTTT.

The genes are TRBV6-1 and TRBJ2-2; D is uncertain. This CDR3 comprises 14 residues. Germline loops: CDR1 MNHNS, CDR2 SASEGT. Trimming pared 2 bases from V and 3 bases from J, leaving 7 bases between. The DNA of the CDR3 is TGTGCCAGCAGTGAAACGGTGGACACCGGGGAGCTGTTTTTT. This translates into CASSETVDTGELFF.

V and J are TRBV11-2 and TRBJ2-1; maybe TRBD2 (6 bases). This CDR3 is 13 amino acids long. The V and J ends lost 5 bases and 15 bases respectively, with 20 bases between them. Germline assignment: CDR1 SGHAT and CDR2 FQNNGV. The CDR3 here is CASSLLEGYGGFF. CDR3 nucleotide sequence: TGTGCCAGCAGCCTCTTGGAGGGTTATGGGGGGTTCTTC.

Here the CDR3 reads CATRASASYNEQFF. As DNA, the CDR3 is TGTGCCACCAGAGCCTCCGCGTCCTACAATGAGCAGTTCTTC. This rearrangement joins TRBV15 to TRBJ2-1, with D uncertain. The germline V and J ends were trimmed by 6 bases and 1 base, with 10 bases remaining between them. The CDR3 has 14 residues. Germline loops: CDR1 LNHNV, CDR2 YYDKDF (reference sequence).

The chain employs TRBV4-2 and TRBJ1-1; TRBD1 aligns across 8 bases. Germline CDR1 reads LGHNA; CDR2 reads YNFKEQ. J gave up 4 bases and V 3 bases, and 7 bases lay outside the gene matches. CDR3 length equals 15 residues. CDR3 DNA: TGTGCCAGCAGCCACCCGGACAGGGTGGGCACTGAAGCTTTCTTT. It is translated as CASSHPDRVGTEAFF.

This chain joins TRBV13 and TRBJ2-3, with 7 nucleotides matching TRBD2. Germline loops: CDR1 PRHDT, CDR2 FYEKMQ (reference sequence). The CDR3 spans 15 residues. The J segment lost 1 base and the V segment lost 2 bases, leaving 3 bases of the junction unmatched. CDR3 amino acids: CASSLFAGGTDTQYF. CDR3 in DNA: TGTGCCAGCAGCTTATTCGCGGGGGGCACAGATACGCAGTATTTT.

The gene calls are TRBV5-1 and TRBJ1-4; TRBD1 agrees at 9 bases. CDR1 SGHRS and CDR2 YFSETQ come from the germline V gene. This CDR3 spans 15 amino acids. V lost 2 bases to trimming and J lost 4 bases; unmatched junction nucleotides: 3. CDR3: CASSLQGAGNEKLFF. CDR3 coding DNA: TGCGCCAGCAGCTTACAGGGGGCGGGTAATGAAAAACTGTTTTTT.

The V and J genes are TRBV5-1 and TRBJ2-7; TRBD2 aligns across 12 bases. The germline gives CDR1 SGHRS, CDR2 YFSETQ. The CDR3 totals 16 residues. The V and J ends lost 4 bases and 2 bases, in that order; junction bases with no gene match: 7. The DNA of the CDR3 is TGCGCCAGCAGCCTATCGACTAGCGGGAGTACCTACGAGCAGTACTTC. Translated, it gives CASSLSTSGSTYEQYF.

J is TRBJ1-5 and V is TRBV27; TRBD1 might be the D (5 bases). The germline V gene encodes CDR1 MNHEY and CDR2 SMNVEV (reference sequence). There are 14 residues in the CDR3. Trimming removed 3 bases at V and 6 bases at J, with 12 bases between. DNA for the CDR3: TGTGCCAGCAGTTTGAACGTCGGGGGTCAGCCCCAGCATTTT. It encodes CASSLNVGGQPQHF.

This clone was seen more than once but under ten times. V and J are TRBV5-4 and TRBJ1-4, with 9 bases aligning to TRBD1. V dropped 3 bases and J dropped 8; count of bases not matched to a gene: 5. Germline assignment: CDR1 SGHNT and CDR2 YYREEE (reference sequence). This CDR3 region has 14 residues. In DNA, the CDR3 is TGTGCCAGCAGCTCACAGGGGGCTCAGGAAAAACTGTTTTTT. It encodes CASSSQGAQEKLFF.